These 27 T cell receptor beta chains originate from one sample sequenced in a study of shared clonotypes between healthy human individuals. Profiling relied on immunoSEQ multiplex PCR, and the TCRdb table lists in-frame clones only, not all of them. The table has roughly 2 million clones, approximately 94% seen once. CD45RO-negative, CCR7-positively selected cells formed the naive CD8 fraction, excluding terminally differentiated effector memory CD45RA+ cells. Material: naive CD8+ T cells sorted from blood. These receptors were obtained from a man aged 18 to 29 in good health.

This sequence joins TRBV27 and TRBJ2-7, with 9 bases identical to TRBD2. Germline V lookup: CDR1 MNHEY, CDR2 SMNVEV (reference sequence). V lost 0 bases, J lost 7 bases, and 10 bases stayed unmatched. The CDR3 spans 16 residues. CDR3 in amino acids: CASSLSSGGPPGEQYF. CDR3 in DNA: TGTGCCAGCAGTTTATCGAGCGGGGGGCCACCCGGGGAGCAGTACTTC.

This chain connects TRBV30 to TRBJ2-7; D call uncertain. The CDR3 runs to 13 residues. Trimming cost V 8 bases and J 3 bases, with 17 bases left between them. CDR1 and CDR2 from the germline V gene are GTSNPN and SVGIG (reference sequence). The CDR3 is CAMRKGLVYEQYF. The CDR3 region has the DNA TGTGCCATGCGGAAGGGTCTAGTCTACGAGCAGTACTTC.

The chain combines TRBV4-2 with TRBJ2-3; perhaps TRBD2 as D (5 bases). The CDR3 contains 18 residues. V dropped 0 bases and J dropped 6 bases, with 22 bases sitting between them. CDR1 and CDR2 from the germline V gene are LGHNA and YNFKEQ. The CDR3, as DNA: TGTGCCAGCAGCCAAGATATTGGTCTGGCTAGCCCTTCTGATACGCAGTATTTT. It codes for CASSQDIGLASPSDTQYF.

This chain uses TRBV5-1 with TRBJ2-2; 7 bases agree with TRBD1. The CDR3 length is 16 residues. The germline CDR1 and CDR2 sequences are SGHRS and YFSETQ. The junction had 7 bases not matched to a gene; V was cut back by 2 bases and J by 3 bases. This CDR3 is CASSLKGARDTGELFF. In DNA, the CDR3 is TGCGCCAGCAGCTTAAAGGGGGCAAGAGACACCGGGGAGCTGTTTTTT.

The J gene is TRBJ1-1, the V gene TRBV7-8; TRBD1 agrees at 8 bases. Germline values: CDR1 SGHVS, CDR2 FQNEAQ. The V gene end was trimmed by 1 base and the J gene end by 3 bases; junction bases not matched to a gene: 7. This CDR3 region has 16 residues. CDR3 DNA sequence: TGTGCCAGCAGCTTAGGGACAGGGTGGGTGGACACTGAAGCTTTCTTT. This gives the protein CASSLGTGWVDTEAFF.

This chain uses TRBV27 with TRBJ1-1, with 8 bases that match TRBD1. Per the germline V gene, CDR1 is MNHEY and CDR2 is SMNVEV (reference sequence). V shed 5 bases and J 3 bases; nucleotides not matched to a gene: 11. The CDR3 has 16 amino acids. CDR3 residues: CASSPQGVSSHTEAFF. The CDR3 DNA is TGTGCCAGCAGTCCACAGGGGGTATCTAGTCACACTGAAGCTTTCTTT.

In this sample, this clone turned up once. Relative to the germline gene, one junction end is altered; a read error may explain this. The chain has TRBV27 and TRBJ2-2, with 8 bases identical to TRBD1. CDR3 length equals 15 residues. Per the germline V gene, CDR1 is MNHEY and CDR2 is SMNVEV (reference sequence). The CDR3 is CASSLLGQVTGELLF. In nucleotides, the CDR3 is TGTGCCAGCAGTTTGTTGGGACAGGTCACCGGGGAGCTGCTTTTT.

The chain carries TRBV6-5 and TRBJ1-2; 7 bases match TRBD1. Germline V gene sequence: CDR1 MNHEY, CDR2 SVGAGI. With 6 bases clipped from V and 2 bases from J, the junction kept 3 bases outside the gene matches. The CDR3 is made up of 13 amino acids. The DNA of the CDR3 is TGTGCCAGCAGCTTGACAGGGAACTATGGCTACACCTTC. This codes for CASSLTGNYGYTF.

Remarks on this clone: The same CDR3 arises from other DNA sequences in this sample as well. The V gene is TRBV5-6, the J gene TRBJ1-4, with a possible D match to TRBD1 (5 bases). The V end was cut by 0 bases, the J end by 5 bases, with 5 bases between. Germline lookup yields CDR1 SGHDT and CDR2 YYEEEE. This CDR3 is built from 13 residues. DNA of the CDR3: TGTGCCAGCAGCTTGGGGGGGAATGAAAAACTGTTTTTT. This translates into CASSLGGNEKLFF.

The V gene is TRBV4-1, the J gene TRBJ1-4; D not resolved. Deletions cut 0 bases from V and 0 bases from J, with 8 bases between. Germline-derived CDR1 and CDR2 are MGHRA and YSYEKL. This CDR3 spans 16 amino acids. For the CDR3, the DNA is TGCGCCAGCAGCCAAGATCTGGGCGCAACTAATGAAAAACTGTTTTTT. Residues: CASSQDLGATNEKLFF.

Notes on this clone: The sample holds other DNA sequences that translate to the same CDR3. The chain links TRBV7-9 to TRBJ2-7; D is uncertain. V lost 5 bases, J lost 2 bases, and 4 bases lay in between. Per the germline V gene, CDR1 is SEHNR and CDR2 is FQNEAQ (reference sequence). The CDR3 has 11 amino acids. The CDR3 reads CASSDTYEQYF. CDR3 DNA: TGTGCCAGCAGCGATACCTACGAGCAGTACTTC.

The rearrangement joins TRBV5-6 to TRBJ2-7; no firm D call. The ends were cut back, 5 bases at V and 3 bases at J, with 15 bases in the middle. The CDR3 sequence is 14 residues long. Germline V gene data show CDR1 as SGHDT and CDR2 as YYEEEE. CDR3 sequence: CASRSSEAYYEQYF. The CDR3, as DNA: TGTGCCAGCAGATCCAGCGAGGCCTACTACGAGCAGTACTTC.

The genes are TRBV11-2 and TRBJ1-1; the D is unclear. This CDR3 is 10 amino acids long. Germline V CDR1 and CDR2: SGHAT, FQNNGV. The germline V and J ends were trimmed by 5 bases and 3 bases, with 1 base remaining between them. Written as DNA, the CDR3 is TGTGCCAGCAGCCACACTGAAGCTTTCTTT. Translated, it gives CASSHTEAFF.

This sequence joins TRBV29-1 and TRBJ2-1, with TRBD1 matching 8 bases. CDR3 size: 15 residues. The germline gives CDR1 SQVTM, CDR2 ANQGSEA. After removal of 3 bases from V and 2 bases from J, the junction contained 6 bases not matched to a gene. This CDR3 is CSVDWADRAYNEQFF. As DNA, the CDR3 is TGCAGCGTTGATTGGGCGGACAGGGCCTACAATGAGCAGTTCTTC.

This chain joins TRBV27 and TRBJ2-7; D may match TRBD1 or TRBD2 (5 bases each). Trimming took 3 bases from V and 3 from J, leaving 21 bases between them. The germline gives CDR1 MNHEY, CDR2 SMNVEV (reference sequence). The CDR3 consists of 17 residues. The CDR3 spells CASSLVGVRGSGYEQYF. CDR3 in DNA: TGTGCCAGCAGTTTGGTGGGGGTACGAGGCTCAGGCTACGAGCAGTACTTC.

V gene TRBV5-4 combines with J gene TRBJ2-7; 8 bases match TRBD1. The V and J ends lost 3 bases and 5 bases, in that order; junction bases with no gene match: 13. The CDR3 loop spans 16 amino acids. In germline, CDR1 is SGHNT, CDR2 YYREEE (reference sequence). The CDR3 loop reads CASSWVPGGNSNEQYF. DNA of the CDR3: TGTGCCAGCAGCTGGGTTCCAGGGGGCAACTCGAACGAGCAGTACTTC.

The chain is built from TRBV15 and TRBJ2-2, with D unresolved. V was pared by 6 bases and J by 0 bases, with 11 bases between. The CDR3 contains 15 residues. Germline loops: CDR1 LNHNV, CDR2 YYDKDF (reference sequence). CDR3 loop: CATSLASPNTGELFF. The CDR3 DNA follows: TGTGCCACCAGTCTTGCCAGTCCGAACACCGGGGAGCTGTTTTTT.

J is TRBJ2-7 and V is TRBV5-8; 9 positions match TRBD1. The germline gives CDR1 SGHTS, CDR2 YDEGEE. J was trimmed by 4 bases and V by 4 bases; bases with no gene match: 6. The CDR3 spans 14 residues. Here the CDR3 DNA reads TGTGCCAGCAGCGACCGGGACAGGGCTTACGAGCAGTACTTC. Translating gives CASSDRDRAYEQYF. The variable domain in full, completed from reference TRBV5-8 and TRBJ2-7, reads EAGVTQSPTHLIKTRGQQATLRCSPISGHTSVYWYQQALGLGLQFLLWYDEGEERNRGNFPPRFSGRQFPNYSSELNVNALELEDSALYLCASSDRDRAYEQYFGPGTRLTVT.

The V gene is TRBV23-1, the J gene TRBJ1-1, with TRBD1 as a possible D gene (5 bases). TRBV23-1 is an ORF, and what it does is uncertain. The germline V and J ends were trimmed by 7 bases and 3 bases, with 18 bases remaining between them. The length of the CDR3 is 15 residues. As DNA, the CDR3 is TGCGCCAGCACCTTGGGGGAAAGTATGGACACTGAAGCTTTCTTT. Translating it yields CASTLGESMDTEAFF.

The gene calls are TRBV25-1 and TRBJ2-5; D could derive from TRBD1 or TRBD2 (5 bases each). Trimming pared 1 base from V and 2 bases from J, leaving 8 bases between. CDR1 and CDR2 (germline): MGHDK, SYGVNS. The CDR3 runs to 14 residues. CDR3 amino acids: CASSESEGQETQYF. The CDR3 coding sequence is TGTGCCAGCAGTGAATCTGAGGGGCAAGAGACCCAGTACTTC.

The rearrangement uses TRBV27 and TRBJ2-7; possibly TRBD1 or TRBD2 for D (6 bases each). The CDR3 is 17 residues long. V was clipped by 1 base and J by 6 bases, with 22 bases between them. From germline, CDR1 is MNHEY and CDR2 SMNVEV (reference sequence). The CDR3 DNA reads as TGTGCCAGCAGTTTATTAAGGACATTAGGGGGGACCGGCGAGCAGTACTTC. Translating it yields CASSLLRTLGGTGEQYF.

The chain links TRBV19 to TRBJ2-7; D gene unclear. The CDR3 runs to 15 residues. In germline, CDR1 is LNHDA, CDR2 SQIVND (reference sequence). Trimming took 3 bases from V and 3 from J, leaving 15 bases between them. The CDR3 bases are TGTGCCAGTAGTATCATGACGGGCGGCCTCTACGAGCAGTACTTC. This encodes CASSIMTGGLYEQYF.

The rearrangement links TRBV10-3 to TRBJ1-3; D call uncertain. V was cut by 11 bases and J by 2 bases, with 7 bases left in between. This CDR3 is built from 11 residues. The germline CDR1 and CDR2 sequences are ENHRY and SYGVKD. CDR3: CAVGTGNTIYF. CDR3 in DNA: TGTGCCGTAGGGACTGGAAACACCATATATTTT.

This rearrangement joins TRBV10-3 to TRBJ1-3; D not resolved. The CDR3 runs 17 residues. Trimming stripped 5 bases from V and 4 bases from J, with 21 bases between. Looked up from germline, CDR1 is ENHRY and CDR2 is SYGVKD. CDR3 sequence (DNA): TGTGCCATCAGTCCGGGTCTTTCGACCTTGTCCGGAAACACCATATATTTT. It specifies CAISPGLSTLSGNTIYF.

Of note for this clone: The same CDR3 is also encoded by other DNA sequences in this sample. The V gene is TRBV4-3, the J gene TRBJ2-5; TRBD2 matches 12 bases. Unmatched junction bases numbered 4, after V lost 3 bases and J lost 5 bases. The CDR3 contains 15 residues. Germline V CDR1 and CDR2: LGHNA, YSLEER. CDR3 in amino acids: CASSHSGTSGETQYF. DNA for the CDR3: TGCGCCAGCAGCCATTCCGGGACTAGCGGGGAGACCCAGTACTTC.

V gene TRBV7-9 combines with J gene TRBJ2-1, with 7 bases fitting TRBD1. Trimming took 5 bases from V and 4 from J; bases not matched to a gene: 11. CDR1 and CDR2 from the germline V gene are SEHNR and FQNEAQ (reference sequence). The CDR3 runs 16 residues. CDR3 region: CASSPSTGATYNEQFF. The CDR3, as DNA: TGTGCCAGCAGCCCCTCCACAGGGGCGACATACAATGAGCAGTTCTTC.

The chain links TRBV7-9 to TRBJ2-5, with TRBD2 identical over 8 bases. This CDR3 has 18 amino acids. V lost 2 bases, J lost 0 bases, and 11 bases stayed unmatched. In germline, CDR1 is SEHNR, CDR2 FQNEAQ (reference sequence). The CDR3 loop reads CASSLRGGEDYYQETQYF. In nucleotides, the CDR3 is TGTGCCAGCAGCTTACGGGGGGGAGAAGACTACTACCAAGAGACCCAGTACTTC.